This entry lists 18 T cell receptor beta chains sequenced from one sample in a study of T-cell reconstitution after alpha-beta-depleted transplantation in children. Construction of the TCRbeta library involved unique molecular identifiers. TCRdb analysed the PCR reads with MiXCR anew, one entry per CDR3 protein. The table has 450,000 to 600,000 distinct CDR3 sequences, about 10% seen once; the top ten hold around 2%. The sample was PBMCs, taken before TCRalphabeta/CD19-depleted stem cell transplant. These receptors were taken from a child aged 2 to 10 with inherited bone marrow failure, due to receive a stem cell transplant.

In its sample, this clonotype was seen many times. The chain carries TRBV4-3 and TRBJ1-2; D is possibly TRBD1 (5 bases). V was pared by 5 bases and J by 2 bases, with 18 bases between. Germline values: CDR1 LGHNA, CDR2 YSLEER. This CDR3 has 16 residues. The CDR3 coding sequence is TGCGCCAGCAGCGGAGTATACGCCGGGGCCAACTATGGCTACACCTTC. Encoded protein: CASSGVYAGANYGYTF.

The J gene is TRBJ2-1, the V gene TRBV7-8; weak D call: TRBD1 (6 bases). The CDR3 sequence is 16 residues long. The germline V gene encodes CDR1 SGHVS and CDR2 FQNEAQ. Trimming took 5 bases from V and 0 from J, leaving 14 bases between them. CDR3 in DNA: TGTGCCAGCAGCCACCACCGGGACACCTCCTACAATGAGCAGTTCTTC. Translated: CASSHHRDTSYNEQFF. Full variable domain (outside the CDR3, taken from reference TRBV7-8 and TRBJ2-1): GAGVSQSPRYKVAKRGQDVALRCDPISGHVSLFWYQQALGQGPEFLTYFQNEAQLDKSGLPSDRFFAERPEGSVSTLKIQRTQQEDSAVYLCASSHHRDTSYNEQFFGPGTRLTVL.

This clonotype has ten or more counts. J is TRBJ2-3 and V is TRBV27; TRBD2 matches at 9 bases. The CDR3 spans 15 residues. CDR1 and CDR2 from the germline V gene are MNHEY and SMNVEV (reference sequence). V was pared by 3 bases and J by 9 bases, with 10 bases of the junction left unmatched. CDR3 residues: CASSFLAGGPRTQYF. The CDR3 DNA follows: TGTGCCAGCAGTTTTCTGGCGGGAGGGCCTCGGACGCAGTATTTT.

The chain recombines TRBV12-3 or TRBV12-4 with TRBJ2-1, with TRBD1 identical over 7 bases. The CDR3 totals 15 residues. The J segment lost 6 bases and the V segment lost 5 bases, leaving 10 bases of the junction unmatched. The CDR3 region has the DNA TGTGCCAGCAGTCCTAGGACAGGTCGGGGCAATGAGCAGTTCTTC. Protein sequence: CASSPRTGRGNEQFF.

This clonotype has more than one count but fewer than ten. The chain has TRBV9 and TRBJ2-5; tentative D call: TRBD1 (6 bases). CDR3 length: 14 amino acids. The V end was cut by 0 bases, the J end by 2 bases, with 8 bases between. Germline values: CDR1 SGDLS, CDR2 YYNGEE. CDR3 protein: CASSVGTAQETQYF. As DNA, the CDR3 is TGTGCCAGCAGCGTAGGGACAGCACAAGAGACCCAGTACTTC.

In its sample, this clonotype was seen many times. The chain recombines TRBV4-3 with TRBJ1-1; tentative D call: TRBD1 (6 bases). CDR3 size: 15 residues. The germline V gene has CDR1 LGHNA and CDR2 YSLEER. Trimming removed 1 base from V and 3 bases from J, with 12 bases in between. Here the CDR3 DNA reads TGCGCCAGCAGCCAAGTGGGGGCGAGGGACACTGAAGCTTTCTTT. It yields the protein CASSQVGARDTEAFF.

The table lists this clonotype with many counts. The CDR3 protein is CASSELSTRGNTQYF. The CDR3, as DNA: TGTGCCAGCAGTGAATTATCCACCCGAGGGAATACGCAGTATTTT. The chain joins TRBV25-1 to TRBJ2-3; D might be TRBD2 (5 bases). V lost 1 base and J 7 bases, leaving 15 bases between the germline ends. The CDR3 covers 15 residues. CDR1 is MGHDK and CDR2 is SYGVNS in the germline V gene.

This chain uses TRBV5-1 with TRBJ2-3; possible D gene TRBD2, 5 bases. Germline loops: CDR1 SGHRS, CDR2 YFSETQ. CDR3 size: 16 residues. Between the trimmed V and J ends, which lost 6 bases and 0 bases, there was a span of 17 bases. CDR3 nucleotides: TGCGCCAGCACCACCCTCCTAGCAGAAAGCACAGATACGCAGTATTTT. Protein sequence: CASTTLLAESTDTQYF.

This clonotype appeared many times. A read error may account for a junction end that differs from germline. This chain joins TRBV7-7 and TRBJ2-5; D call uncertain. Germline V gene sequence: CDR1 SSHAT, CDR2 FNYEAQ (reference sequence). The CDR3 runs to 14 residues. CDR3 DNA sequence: TGTGCTAGCAGCTTAGGGCCGCTAGAGGAGACCCAGTACTTC. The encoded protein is CASSLGPLEETQYF.

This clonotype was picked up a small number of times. The CDR3 loop is CASTWDPTGQPQHF. The CDR3 nucleotides read TGTGCCAGCACCTGGGATCCCACAGGGCAGCCCCAGCATTTT. This chain uses TRBV7-2 with TRBJ1-5, with TRBD1 as a possible D gene (6 bases). Germline-derived CDR1 and CDR2 are SGHTA and FQGNSA. The V and J ends lost 7 bases and 7 bases respectively, with 17 bases between them. The CDR3 spans 14 residues.

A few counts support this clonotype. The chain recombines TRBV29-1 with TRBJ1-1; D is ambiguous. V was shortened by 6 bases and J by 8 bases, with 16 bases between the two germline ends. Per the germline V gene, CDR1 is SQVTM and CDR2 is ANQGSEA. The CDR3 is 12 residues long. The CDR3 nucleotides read TGCAGCGTAGTCGGGGAGGGAAAGGAAGCTTTCTTT. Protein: CSVVGEGKEAFF.

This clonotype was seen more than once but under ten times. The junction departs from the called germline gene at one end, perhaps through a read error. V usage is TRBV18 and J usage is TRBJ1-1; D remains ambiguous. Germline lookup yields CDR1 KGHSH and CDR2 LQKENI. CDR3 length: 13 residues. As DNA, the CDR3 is TGTGCCAGCTCACCACTTCGGGGATCTGAGGCTTTCTTT. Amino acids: CASSPLRGSEAFF. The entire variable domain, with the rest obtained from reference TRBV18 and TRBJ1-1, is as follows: NAGVMQNPRHLVRRRGQEARLRCSPMKGHSHVYWYRQLPEEGLKFMVYLQKENIIDESGMPKERFSAEFPKEGPSILRIQQVVRGDSAAYFCASSPLRGSEAFFGQGTRLTVV.

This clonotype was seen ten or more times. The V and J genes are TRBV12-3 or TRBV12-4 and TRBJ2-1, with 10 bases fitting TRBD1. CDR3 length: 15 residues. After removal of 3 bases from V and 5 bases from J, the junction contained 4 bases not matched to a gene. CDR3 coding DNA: TGTGCCAGCAGTTTTTGGGACAGGGGTAACAATGAGCAGTTCTTC. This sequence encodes CASSFWDRGNNEQFF.

In DNA form, the CDR3 reads TGTGCCATCAGTGAGGGGCTAGCGGGAGTGGGGGAGACCCAGTACTTC. Translation gives CAISEGLAGVGETQYF. The J gene is TRBJ2-5, the V gene TRBV10-3, with TRBD2 matching 10 bases. Germline loops: CDR1 ENHRY, CDR2 SYGVKD. The CDR3 runs to 16 residues. Germline trimming cut 2 bases from V and 5 bases from J; bases unmatched to any gene: 8.

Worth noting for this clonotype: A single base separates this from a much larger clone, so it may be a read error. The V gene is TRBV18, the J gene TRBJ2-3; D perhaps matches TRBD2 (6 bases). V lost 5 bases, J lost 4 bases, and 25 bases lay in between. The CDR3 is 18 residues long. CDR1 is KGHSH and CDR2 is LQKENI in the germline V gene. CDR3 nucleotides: TGTGCCAGCTCAGTCTCTCACCGCAGGAGGGCCGGCGCAGATACGCAGTATTTT. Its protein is CASSVSHRRRAGADTQYF.

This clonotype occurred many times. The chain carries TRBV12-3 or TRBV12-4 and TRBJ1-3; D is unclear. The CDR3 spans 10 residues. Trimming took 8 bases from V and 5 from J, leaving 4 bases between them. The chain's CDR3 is CASGRNTIYF. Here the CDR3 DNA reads TGTGCCAGCGGGCGAAACACCATATATTTT.

CDR3 sequence: CSAVTVYEQYF. CDR3 coding DNA: TGCAGCGCGGTGACAGTCTACGAGCAGTACTTC. The chain joins TRBV29-1 to TRBJ2-7, with D perhaps TRBD1 (5 bases). V shed 7 bases and J shed 3 bases, with 10 bases lying between them. The CDR3 is made up of 11 amino acids. CDR1 SQVTM and CDR2 ANQGSEA come from the germline V gene.

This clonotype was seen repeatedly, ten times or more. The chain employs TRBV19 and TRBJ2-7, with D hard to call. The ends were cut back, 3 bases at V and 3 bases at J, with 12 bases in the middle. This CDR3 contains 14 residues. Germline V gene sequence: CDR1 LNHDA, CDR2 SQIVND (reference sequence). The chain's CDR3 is CASSIGPVGYEQYF. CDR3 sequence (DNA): TGTGCCAGTAGTATTGGTCCCGTGGGCTACGAGCAGTACTTC.